These T cell receptor beta chains were read from a single sample in a study of early T cells in non-severe SARS-CoV-2 infection. TCRdb reanalysed the 5' RACE reads using MiXCR and keeps one entry per CDR3 protein. The sample lists 100,000 to 150,000 distinct CDR3 sequences; approximately 15% were seen once. Material for sequencing was whole blood. The source is an adult who was a healthcare worker with PCR-confirmed SARS-CoV-2 infection or an uninfected control (not recorded which). Both conserved end residues are part of each CDR3. D genes are given only for firm matches. Only some rows state a clone size, as once, few, many or a class for expanded clones.

j_gene: TRBJ2-3
abundance: once
d_gene: -
v_gene: TRBV29-1
CDR3nt: TGCAGCGTTGATAAAGGGACCGATACGCAGTATTTT
CDR3aa: CSVDKGTDTQYF

j_gene: TRBJ1-4
abundance: -
d_gene: -
v_gene: TRBV3-1
CDR3nt: TGTGCCAGCAGCCAAGGACCTACGGATGAAAAACTGTTTTTT
CDR3aa: CASSQGPTDEKLFF

j_gene: TRBJ1-1
abundance: few
d_gene: TRBD1
v_gene: TRBV7-2
CDR3nt: TGTGCCAGCAGCTCCGGGACAGGGGACCCTGAAGCTTTCTTT
CDR3aa: CASSSGTGDPEAFF

j_gene: TRBJ2-7
abundance: few
d_gene: TRBD1
v_gene: TRBV20-1
CDR3nt: TGCAGTGCTATATTAACAGGGGGTCGTTACGAGCAGTACTTC
CDR3aa: CSAILTGGRYEQYF

j_gene: TRBJ1-3
abundance: few
d_gene: -
v_gene: TRBV7-9
CDR3nt: TGTGCCAGCAGCCCGGACATTTCTGGAAACACCATATATTTT
CDR3aa: CASSPDISGNTIYF

j_gene: TRBJ2-7
abundance: many
d_gene: -
v_gene: TRBV6-5
CDR3nt: TGTGCCAGCAGGGGCAGCTCCTACGAGCAGTACTTC
CDR3aa: CASRGSSYEQYF

j_gene: TRBJ1-5
abundance: few
d_gene: -
v_gene: TRBV19
CDR3nt: TGTGCCAGTAGTCCAAGGACCCCCGTGCAGCCCCAGCATTTT
CDR3aa: CASSPRTPVQPQHF

j_gene: TRBJ2-1
abundance: many
d_gene: TRBD2
v_gene: TRBV3-1
CDR3nt: TGTGCCAGCAGCCAGGGACTAAGGCACAATGAGCAGTTCTTC
CDR3aa: CASSQGLRHNEQFF

j_gene: TRBJ2-7
abundance: few
d_gene: -
v_gene: TRBV5-1
CDR3nt: TGCGCCAGCAGCTTAGGGACCCAAAGCTCCTACGAGCAGTACTTC
CDR3aa: CASSLGTQSSYEQYF

j_gene: TRBJ1-5
abundance: few
d_gene: -
v_gene: TRBV6-6
CDR3nt: TGTGCCAGCAGTTACGCTCCCCTTTCGTACGGCAATCAGCCCCAGCATTTT
CDR3aa: CASSYAPLSYGNQPQHF

j_gene: TRBJ1-1
abundance: -
d_gene: -
v_gene: TRBV10-3
CDR3nt: TGTGCCATCAGCCTAGCAGAGAACACTGAAGCTTTCTTT
CDR3aa: CAISLAENTEAFF

j_gene: TRBJ2-3
abundance: -
d_gene: TRBD2
v_gene: TRBV12-3/TRBV12-4
CDR3nt: TGTGCCAGCAGTTCGGGACTAGCGGGGGCCGGGACGCAGTATTTT
CDR3aa: CASSSGLAGAGTQYF

j_gene: TRBJ1-2
abundance: -
d_gene: -
v_gene: TRBV29-1
CDR3nt: TGCAGCGTTCTCCCTCAGGCCCGTGGCTACACCTTC
CDR3aa: CSVLPQARGYTF

j_gene: TRBJ2-7
abundance: -
d_gene: -
v_gene: TRBV27
CDR3nt: TGTGCCAGCAGTTTATCGACGGGGCGAGGAGAGCAGTACTTC
CDR3aa: CASSLSTGRGEQYF

j_gene: TRBJ1-1
abundance: once
d_gene: -
v_gene: TRBV27
CDR3nt: TGTGCCAGCAGTTTACTACAGGGAGGCCTCACTGAAGCTTTCTTT
CDR3aa: CASSLLQGGLTEAFF

j_gene: TRBJ2-2
abundance: few
d_gene: TRBD1
v_gene: TRBV20-1
CDR3nt: TGCAGTGCTAGGGGACAGGGGGCGACCGGGGAGCTGTTTTTT
CDR3aa: CSARGQGATGELFF

j_gene: TRBJ1-2
abundance: -
d_gene: -
v_gene: TRBV11-2
CDR3nt: TGTGCCAGCAGCAGGACTGGGCCAACCTATGGCTACACCTTC
CDR3aa: CASSRTGPTYGYTF

j_gene: TRBJ1-2
abundance: few
d_gene: -
v_gene: TRBV7-9
CDR3nt: TGTGCCAGCAGCTTACCCCGCCCAGTAGAGAACTATGGCTACACCTTC
CDR3aa: CASSLPRPVENYGYTF

j_gene: TRBJ2-7
abundance: -
d_gene: TRBD2
v_gene: TRBV10-1
CDR3nt: TGCGCCAGCAGTGAAGGACTAGCGGGGACGCACGAGCAGTACTTC
CDR3aa: CASSEGLAGTHEQYF

j_gene: TRBJ2-5
abundance: many
d_gene: TRBD1
v_gene: TRBV5-1
CDR3nt: TGCGCCAGCAGCATGGAGGGACAGGGAGAGACCCAGTACTTC
CDR3aa: CASSMEGQGETQYF

j_gene: TRBJ1-2
abundance: many
d_gene: -
v_gene: TRBV20-1
CDR3nt: TGCAGTGCTAGAGACAGGGGCTGGGGCTACACCTTC
CDR3aa: CSARDRGWGYTF

j_gene: TRBJ1-1
abundance: few
d_gene: -
v_gene: TRBV13
CDR3nt: TGTGCCAGCAGCGGATGGAGGACGGCTTTCTTT
CDR3aa: CASSGWRTAFF

j_gene: TRBJ2-1
abundance: -
d_gene: TRBD2
v_gene: TRBV11-2
CDR3nt: TGTGCCAGCAGCTTCCTAGCGGGGAAGGATGAGCAGTTCTTC
CDR3aa: CASSFLAGKDEQFF

j_gene: TRBJ2-1
abundance: -
d_gene: TRBD2
v_gene: TRBV7-2
CDR3nt: TGTGCCAGCAGCTCCTCCAGGACTAGCCGCGGTGAGCAGTTCTTC
CDR3aa: CASSSSRTSRGEQFF

j_gene: TRBJ1-2
abundance: -
d_gene: -
v_gene: TRBV3-1
CDR3nt: TGTGCCAGCAGCCAAGATATAGGGGGAGGGATCTATGGCTACACCTTC
CDR3aa: CASSQDIGGGIYGYTF

j_gene: TRBJ1-1
abundance: -
d_gene: -
v_gene: TRBV12-3/TRBV12-4
CDR3nt: TGTGCCAGCAGTTTTGCCGATGTGAACACTGAAGCTTTCTTT
CDR3aa: CASSFADVNTEAFF

j_gene: TRBJ1-5
abundance: few
d_gene: -
v_gene: TRBV3-2
CDR3nt: TGTGCCAGCAGCCAAGATTCGGGGTCTAGCCAGCCCCAGCATTTT
CDR3aa: CASSQDSGSSQPQHF

j_gene: TRBJ2-5
abundance: few
d_gene: -
v_gene: TRBV11-2
CDR3nt: TGTGCCAGCAACAAACAAGGACAGCCCCAAGAGACCCAGTACTTC
CDR3aa: CASNKQGQPQETQYF

j_gene: TRBJ1-1
abundance: few
d_gene: -
v_gene: TRBV4-1
CDR3nt: TGCGCCAGCAGCATAAACAGGGCGAACACTGAAGCTTTCTTT
CDR3aa: CASSINRANTEAFF

j_gene: TRBJ2-7
abundance: -
d_gene: TRBD1
v_gene: TRBV5-1
CDR3nt: TGCGCCAGCAGCTGGACCGGGACAGGATACGAGCAGTACTTC
CDR3aa: CASSWTGTGYEQYF

j_gene: TRBJ1-2
abundance: -
d_gene: TRBD1
v_gene: TRBV20-1
CDR3nt: TGCAGTGCCATACAGGGGGCTGGGTATGGCTACACCTTC
CDR3aa: CSAIQGAGYGYTF

j_gene: TRBJ2-5
abundance: -
d_gene: -
v_gene: TRBV5-1
CDR3nt: TGCGCCAGCAGCCCATCCGTCGATCAAGGGACCCAGTACTTC
CDR3aa: CASSPSVDQGTQYF

j_gene: TRBJ1-4
abundance: many
d_gene: TRBD1
v_gene: TRBV29-1
CDR3nt: TGCAGCGCCGTGGGACAGGGCGTTAATGAAAAACTGTTTTTT
CDR3aa: CSAVGQGVNEKLFF

j_gene: TRBJ2-1
abundance: few
d_gene: -
v_gene: TRBV5-4
CDR3nt: TGTGCCAGCAGCTCGGACAGCTCCGGGACAGAGCAGTTCTTC
CDR3aa: CASSSDSSGTEQFF

j_gene: TRBJ1-6
abundance: -
d_gene: -
v_gene: TRBV10-3
CDR3nt: TGTGCCATCAGTGGTCAGAGGGATTCACCCCTCCACTTT
CDR3aa: CAISGQRDSPLHF

j_gene: TRBJ1-5
abundance: many
d_gene: TRBD1
v_gene: TRBV30
CDR3nt: TGTGCCTGGAGTGTACAGGGGAACCAGCCCCAGCATTTT
CDR3aa: CAWSVQGNQPQHF